This T cell receptor beta chain was documented in a study of monozygotic twins with inflammatory bowel disease. This CDR3 has 18 amino acids. CDR1 is SGHRS and CDR2 is YFSETQ in the germline V gene. TCRdb reanalyzed the 5' RACE reads, giving one entry per CDR3 protein sequence and no DNA. The sample data list under 350,000 distinct CDR3 sequences. Details on this clonotype: Its specificity is unknown.

Findings and caveats of the study: Whereas healthy co-twins had higher TCRbeta diversity (inverse Simpson), IBD patients had lower diversity.

This sequence joins TRBV5-1 and TRBJ2-1; the TRBD2 assignment by TCRdb is unverifiable without DNA. Source material: blood. This TCR came from a human donor with ulcerative colitis or Crohn's disease, or a healthy co-twin of an affected twin (not recorded which). Here the CDR3 reads CASSTPDAGTSGNNEQFF.